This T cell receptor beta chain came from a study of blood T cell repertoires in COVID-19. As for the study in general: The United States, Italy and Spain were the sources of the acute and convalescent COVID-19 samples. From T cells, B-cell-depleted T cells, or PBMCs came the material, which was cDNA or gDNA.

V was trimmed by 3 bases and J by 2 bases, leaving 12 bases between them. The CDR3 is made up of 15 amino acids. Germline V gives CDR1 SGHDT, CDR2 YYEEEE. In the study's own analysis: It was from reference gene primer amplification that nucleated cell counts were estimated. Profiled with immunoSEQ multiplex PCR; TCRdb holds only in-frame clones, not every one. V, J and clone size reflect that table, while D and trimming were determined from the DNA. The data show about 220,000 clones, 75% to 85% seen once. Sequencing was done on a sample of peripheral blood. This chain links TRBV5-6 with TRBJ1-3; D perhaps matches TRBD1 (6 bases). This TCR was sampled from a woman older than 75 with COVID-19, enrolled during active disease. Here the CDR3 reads CASSSRQVPGNTIYF. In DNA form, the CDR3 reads TGTGCCAGCAGCTCGCGACAGGTGCCTGGAAACACCATATATTTT. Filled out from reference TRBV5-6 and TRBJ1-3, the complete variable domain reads DAGVTQSPTHLIKTRGQQVTLRCSPKSGHDTVSWYQQALGQGPQFIFQYYEEEERQRGNFPDRFSGHQFPNYSSELNVNALLLGDSALYLCASSSRQVPGNTIYFGEGSWLTVV.